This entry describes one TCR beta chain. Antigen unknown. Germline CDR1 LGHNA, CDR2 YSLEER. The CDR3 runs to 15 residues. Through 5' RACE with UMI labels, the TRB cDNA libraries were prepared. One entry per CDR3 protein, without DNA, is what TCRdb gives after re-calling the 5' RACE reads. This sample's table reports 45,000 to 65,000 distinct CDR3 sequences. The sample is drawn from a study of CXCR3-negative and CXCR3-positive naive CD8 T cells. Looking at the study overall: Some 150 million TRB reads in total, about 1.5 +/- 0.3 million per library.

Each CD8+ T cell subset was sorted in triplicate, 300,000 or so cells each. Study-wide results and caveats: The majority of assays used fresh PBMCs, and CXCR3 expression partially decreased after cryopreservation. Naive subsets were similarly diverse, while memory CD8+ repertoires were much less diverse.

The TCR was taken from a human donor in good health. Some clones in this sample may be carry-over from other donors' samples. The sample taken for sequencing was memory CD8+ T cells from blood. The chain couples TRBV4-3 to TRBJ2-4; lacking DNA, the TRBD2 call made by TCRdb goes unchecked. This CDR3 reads CASSQEEGLENIQYF.